This TCR beta chain stems from a study of blood T cell repertoires in COVID-19 (dated by TCRdb to the early 2020s). Notes on the research overall: Samples covering the acute and convalescent phases of COVID-19 were provided by collaborators in the United States, Italy and Spain. The material from the prospective study consisted of cDNA or gDNA derived from T cells, B-cell-depleted T cells, or PBMCs. Subjects who had been exposed to COVID-19, were actively infected with it, or had recovered from it provided the deeply sampled blood TCRbeta repertoires that made up the dataset. The repertoires were released in a freely available public database intended as a resource for research on the immune response to SARS-CoV-2. Samples were obtained from the ongoing ImmuneRACE study (first 160 participants) and from 950 to 1,500 subjects provided by 6 global collaborators. Nearly every sample came with metadata listing a de-identified subject ID, COVID-19 status, age in years and sex. Where available, HLA class I and class II types were taken from metadata supplied by the sample provider and were not determined by assay-based typing. Study-level results and caveats: How much clinical and demographic metadata was included differed by source and by participant, and the metadata was provided uncurated.

TCRbeta CDR3 regions were amplified from genomic DNA by means of the immunoSEQ Assay, a bias-controlled multiplex PCR. The study's processing was this. The number of nucleated cells in each sample was estimated from the amplification of reference gene primers within the assay. To quantify the absolute abundance of each unique TCRbeta CDR3 rearrangement, sequence reads were collapsed and filtered. Productive Simpson clonality was computed per sample as the square root of Simpson's diversity index over productive rearrangements. TCRdb carries this immuneACCESS record with in-frame sequences only. Its versions omit some clonotypes, under half of them owing to an unresolved V gene in the studies checked, with the rest unexplained. From that table come the V and J calls and clone size; the DNA was used to work out D and trimming. The sample table holds roughly 90,000 clones, of which 89% were seen once. The ten largest clones add up to 2% to 3% of the sample.

Comments on this clone: Its specific antigen is unknown. Base quality data are lacking; no much larger clone is found one base away.

For CDR1 and CDR2, the germline V gene lists KGHDR and SFDVKD. Trimming removed 4 bases from V and 4 bases from J, leaving 30 bases between the germline ends. The CDR3 starts with the cysteine, ends with the phenylalanine, and has 20 residues. Solely the CDR3 DNA is kept, with 60 bases framed from the first base. Each collaborating institution followed its own protocols to collect whole blood in K2EDTA tubes. Collaborator samples were shipped for TCRbeta analysis as frozen whole blood, isolated PBMCs, or DNA extracted from either sample type. The sequence was collected from a man in his forties or fifties with acute or convalescent COVID-19. The specimen sequenced was peripheral blood. The sequence links TRBV24-1 to TRBJ1-1; a weak D assignment points to TRBD1 (5 bases agree). The CDR3 protein is CATSEGAGAGSSKQPTEAFF. The bases are TGTGCCACCAGTGAAGGGGCTGGGGCAGGGTCCAGTAAGCAACCCACTGAAGCTTTCTTT.